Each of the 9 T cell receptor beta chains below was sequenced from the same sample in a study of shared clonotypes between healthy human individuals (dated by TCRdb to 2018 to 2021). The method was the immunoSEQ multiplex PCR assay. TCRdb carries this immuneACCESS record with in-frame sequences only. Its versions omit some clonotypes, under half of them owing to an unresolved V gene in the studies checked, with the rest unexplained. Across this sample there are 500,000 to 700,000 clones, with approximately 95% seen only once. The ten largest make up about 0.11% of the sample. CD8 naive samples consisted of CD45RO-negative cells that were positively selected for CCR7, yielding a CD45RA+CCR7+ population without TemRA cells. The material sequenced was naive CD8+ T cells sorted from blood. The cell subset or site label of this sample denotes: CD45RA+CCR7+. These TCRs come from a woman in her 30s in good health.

The CDR3 loop reads CASSPGGEAYGYTF. CDR3 DNA sequence: TGTGCCAGCAGCCCCGGCGGGGAAGCCTATGGCTACACCTTC. The chain is built from TRBV4-2 and TRBJ1-2; no definite D call. Germline assignment: CDR1 LGHNA and CDR2 YNFKEQ. The CDR3 consists of 14 residues. V was trimmed by 4 bases and J by 4 bases, leaving 13 bases between them.

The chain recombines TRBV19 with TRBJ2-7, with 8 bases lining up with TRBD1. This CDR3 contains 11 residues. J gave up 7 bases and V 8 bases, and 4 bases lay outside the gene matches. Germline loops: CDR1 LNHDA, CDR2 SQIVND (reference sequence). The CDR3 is CASGQGLEQYF. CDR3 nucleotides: TGTGCCAGTGGACAGGGCTTAGAGCAGTACTTC.

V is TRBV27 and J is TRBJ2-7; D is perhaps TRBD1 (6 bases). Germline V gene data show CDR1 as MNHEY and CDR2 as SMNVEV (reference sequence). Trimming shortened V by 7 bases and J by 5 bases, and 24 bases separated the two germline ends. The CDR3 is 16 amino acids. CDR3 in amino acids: CASIPRSSTGIHEQYF. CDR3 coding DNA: TGTGCCAGCATTCCCCGCTCCTCAACAGGGATCCACGAGCAGTACTTC.

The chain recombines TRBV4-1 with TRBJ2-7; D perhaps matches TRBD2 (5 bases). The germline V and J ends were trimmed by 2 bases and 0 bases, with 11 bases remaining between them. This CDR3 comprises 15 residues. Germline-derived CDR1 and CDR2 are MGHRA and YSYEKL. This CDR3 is CASSQNIAGSYEQYF. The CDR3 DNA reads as TGCGCCAGCAGCCAAAACATTGCGGGCTCCTACGAGCAGTACTTC.

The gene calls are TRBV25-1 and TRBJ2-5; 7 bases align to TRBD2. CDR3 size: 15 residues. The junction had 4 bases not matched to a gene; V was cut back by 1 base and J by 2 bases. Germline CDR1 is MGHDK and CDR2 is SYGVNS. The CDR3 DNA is TGTGCCAGCAGTGAATGGGTGGGAGGGCAAGAGACCCAGTACTTC. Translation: CASSEWVGGQETQYF.

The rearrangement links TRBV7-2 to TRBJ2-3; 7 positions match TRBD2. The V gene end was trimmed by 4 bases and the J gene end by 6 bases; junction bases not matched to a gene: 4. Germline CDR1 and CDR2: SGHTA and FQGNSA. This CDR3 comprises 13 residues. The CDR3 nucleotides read TGTGCCAGCAGCTCCGAGACTAGCGATACGCAGTATTTT. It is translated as CASSSETSDTQYF.

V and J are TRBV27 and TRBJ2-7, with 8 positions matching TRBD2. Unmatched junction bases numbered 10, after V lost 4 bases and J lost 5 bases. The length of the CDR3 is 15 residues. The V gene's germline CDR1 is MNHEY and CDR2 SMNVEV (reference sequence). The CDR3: CASSYDGGRIDEQYF. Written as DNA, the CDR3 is TGTGCCAGCAGTTACGATGGCGGGAGGATTGACGAGCAGTACTTC.

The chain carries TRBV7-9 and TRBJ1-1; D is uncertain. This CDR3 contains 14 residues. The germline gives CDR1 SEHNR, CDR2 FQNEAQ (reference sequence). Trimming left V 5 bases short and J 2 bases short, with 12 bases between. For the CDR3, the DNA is TGTGCCAGCAGCCCGACTATCAGAAACACTGAAGCTTTCTTT. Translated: CASSPTIRNTEAFF.

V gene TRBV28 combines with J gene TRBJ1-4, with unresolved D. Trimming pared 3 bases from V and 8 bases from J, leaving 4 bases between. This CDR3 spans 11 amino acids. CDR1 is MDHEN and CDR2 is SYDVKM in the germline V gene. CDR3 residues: CASSLEEKLFF. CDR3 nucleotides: TGTGCCAGCAGTTTGGAGGAAAAACTGTTTTTT.